One and the same sample provided the 8 T cell receptor beta chains below, sequenced in a study of T cell changes during pregnancy in multiple sclerosis (dated by TCRdb to between 2017 and 2020). Libraries were built with the immunoSEQ multiplex PCR assay. The clones in this table, taken by TCRdb from immuneACCESS, are in-frame only. Not every clone is retained; where verified, under half of the shortfall comes from an unresolved V gene, and the cause of the rest is unknown. Recorded for this sample are tens of thousands of clones; around 92% of them occurred a single time. The ten largest clones add up to around 2% of the sample. This specimen was peripheral blood, taken after pregnancy. The source of these receptors is a female donor with multiple sclerosis, enrolled in a pregnancy study.

The CDR3 protein is CASIPYSGLTLLTDTQYF. The CDR3, as DNA: TGTGCCAGCATTCCATACTCGGGACTGACGCTACTCACAGATACGCAGTATTTT. The genes are TRBV2 and TRBJ2-3; a weak D match, TRBD2 (6 bases). This CDR3 has 18 amino acids. V was clipped by 7 bases and J by 2 bases, with 25 bases between them. Germline CDR1 and CDR2: SNHLY and FYNNEI. Full variable domain (outside the CDR3, taken from reference TRBV2 and TRBJ2-3): EPEVTQTPSHQVTQMGQEVILRCVPISNHLYFYWYRQILGQKVEFLVSFYNNEISEKSEIFDDQFSVERPDGSNFTLKIRSTKLEDSAMYFCASIPYSGLTLLTDTQYFGPGTRLTVL.

V gene TRBV4-1 combines with J gene TRBJ1-4; 7 positions agree with TRBD1. CDR1 and CDR2 (germline): MGHRA, YSYEKL. The CDR3 contains 16 residues. Losses at the gene ends were 1 base for V and 5 bases for J; bases not matched to a gene: 7. CDR3 in amino acids: CASSQVGGTVNEKLFF. The CDR3 nucleotides read TGCGCCAGCAGCCAAGTTGGTGGGACAGTAAATGAAAAACTGTTTTTT.

In its sample, this clone was seen once. V is TRBV27 and J is TRBJ2-7, with 8 bases identical to TRBD1. This CDR3 is built from 17 residues. Looked up from germline, CDR1 is MNHEY and CDR2 is SMNVEV (reference sequence). J lost 3 bases, V lost 6 bases, and 16 bases had no gene match. The CDR3 DNA reads as TGTGCCAGCAGGCCTTTTCAGGGGGCGAATATAGACTACGAGCAGTACTTC. Translation gives CASRPFQGANIDYEQYF.

The chain has TRBV5-8 and TRBJ1-4; D is perhaps TRBD1 (5 bases). Germline CDR1 reads SGHTS; CDR2 reads YDEGEE. Trimming removed 0 bases from V and 0 bases from J, with 9 bases in between. CDR3 length equals 16 residues. This CDR3 is CASSLAQGSTNEKLFF. CDR3 DNA: TGTGCCAGCAGCTTGGCTCAGGGCTCAACTAATGAAAAACTGTTTTTT.

V gene TRBV30 combines with J gene TRBJ2-5; TRBD2 matches at 8 bases. J lost 5 bases, V lost 0 bases, and 8 bases had no gene match. The CDR3 length is 15 residues. Germline V lookup: CDR1 GTSNPN, CDR2 SVGIG (reference sequence). CDR3 in DNA: TGTGCCTGGAGTGTACAAGGTGGCGGGGGGGAGACCCAGTACTTC. Translation gives CAWSVQGGGGETQYF.

The gene calls are TRBV9 and TRBJ1-2; 7 bases fit TRBD1. Looked up from germline, CDR1 is SGDLS and CDR2 is YYNGEE. V trimming: 3 bases; J trimming: 3 bases; junction bases outside the gene matches: 8. This CDR3 has 15 amino acids. For the CDR3, the DNA is TGTGCCAGCAGCGCCCGGGGACAGTCGGACTATGGCTACACCTTC. Protein: CASSARGQSDYGYTF.

Comment on this clone: Other nucleotide sequences in the sample specify the same CDR3. This chain links TRBV29-1 with TRBJ2-7; D is unresolved. Germline-derived CDR1 and CDR2 are SQVTM and ANQGSEA. This CDR3 contains 12 residues. V shed 2 bases and J shed 3 bases, with 8 bases lying between them. The CDR3 DNA follows: TGCAGCGTTGAAACAGCTGACTACGAGCAGTACTTC. Protein: CSVETADYEQYF.

Written as DNA, the CDR3 is TGTGCCAGTAGTACCCGGGACACTGAAGCTTTCTTT. It is translated as CASSTRDTEAFF. The chain has TRBV19 and TRBJ1-1; no reliable D call. The ends were cut back, 4 bases at V and 3 bases at J, with 6 bases in the middle. Germline CDR1 reads LNHDA; CDR2 reads SQIVND (reference sequence). This CDR3 comprises 12 residues.